This entry lists 12 T cell receptor beta chains sequenced from one sample in a study of blood T cell repertoires in COVID-19. The protocol was immunoSEQ multiplex PCR, while the TCRdb copy is restricted to in-frame clones and leaves out a portion. Seen here are around 300,000 clones, around 82% observed once, and the top ten hold almost 3%. The sample was peripheral blood. The receptors were sampled from a man aged 25-45 years with active or convalescent COVID-19.

The chain has TRBV11-2 and TRBJ2-3, with TRBD1 matching over 9 bases. J gave up 1 base and V 4 bases, and 9 bases lay outside the gene matches. Germline V gene data show CDR1 as SGHAT and CDR2 as FQNNGV. The CDR3 has 17 residues. In DNA form, the CDR3 reads TGTGCCAGCAGCTCCTACCGGACAGGGGCCCGCACAGATACGCAGTATTTT. This codes for CASSSYRTGARTDTQYF. Based on the CDR3 plus reference TRBV11-2 and TRBJ2-3, the full variable domain is EAGVAQSPRYKIIEKRQSVAFWCNPISGHATLYWYQQILGQGPKLLIQFQNNGVVDDSQLPKDRFSAERLKGVDSTLKIQPAKLEDSAVYLCASSSYRTGARTDTQYFGPGTRLTVL.

This sequence joins TRBV20-1 and TRBJ2-7; D is possibly TRBD2 (5 bases). The CDR3 has 10 residues. Per germline, CDR1 DFQATT and CDR2 SNEGSKA (reference sequence). V was trimmed by 6 bases and J by 3 bases, leaving 6 bases between them. CDR3 amino acids: CSARDYEQYF. The CDR3 nucleotides are TGCAGTGCCCGGGACTACGAGCAGTACTTC.

The chain employs TRBV4-3 and TRBJ1-4; 9 nucleotides align to TRBD1. This CDR3 has 17 residues. Per the germline V gene, CDR1 is LGHNA and CDR2 is YSLEER. V dropped 1 base and J dropped 8; count of bases not matched to a gene: 11. CDR3 residues: CASSQGLVGQGFEKLFF. The DNA of the CDR3 is TGCGCCAGCAGCCAAGGTTTGGTAGGACAGGGGTTCGAAAAACTGTTTTTT.

The J gene is TRBJ2-7, the V gene TRBV5-1; 11 bases are shared with TRBD2. This CDR3 spans 15 amino acids. Germline V gene data show CDR1 as SGHRS and CDR2 as YFSETQ. Trimming at V came to 2 bases and at J to 6 bases, leaving 7 bases not matched to a gene. The chain's CDR3 is CASSLLAGAVREQYF. The CDR3 nucleotides read TGCGCCAGCAGCTTACTAGCGGGAGCGGTGCGCGAGCAGTACTTC.

The chain's CDR3 is CASHPRDSRYSNQPQHF. CDR3 nucleotide sequence: TGTGCCAGCCATCCCCGGGACAGCCGCTATAGCAATCAGCCCCAGCATTTT. This chain links TRBV18 with TRBJ1-5; 7 nucleotides line up with TRBD1. This CDR3 spans 17 amino acids. V shed 8 bases, J shed 0 bases, and the junction held 13 bases outside the gene matches. From germline, CDR1 is KGHSH and CDR2 LQKENI.

The table lists this clone with a few counts. The chain joins TRBV6-4 to TRBJ2-3; 8 bases align to TRBD2. This CDR3 is built from 14 residues. Unmatched junction bases numbered 3, after V lost 3 bases and J lost 4 bases. CDR1 MRHNA and CDR2 SNTAGT come from the germline V gene. CDR3 region: CASSDNGGADTQYF. CDR3 coding DNA: TGTGCCAGCAGTGATAACGGGGGGGCAGATACGCAGTATTTT.

The gene calls are TRBV9 and TRBJ2-3; D remains ambiguous. CDR3 size: 14 residues. V was cut by 0 bases and J by 3 bases, with 8 bases left in between. Germline CDR1 reads SGDLS; CDR2 reads YYNGEE. CDR3 residues: CASSVASRTDTQYF. CDR3 nucleotide sequence: TGTGCCAGCAGCGTAGCTAGTAGGACAGATACGCAGTATTTT.

This clone was found once. The gene calls are TRBV29-1 and TRBJ2-4; 8 nucleotides match TRBD2. The CDR3 is made up of 14 amino acids. Looked up from germline, CDR1 is SQVTM and CDR2 is ANQGSEA. With V trimmed by 4 bases and J by 6 bases, 8 bases remained unmatched. The CDR3: CSVGSGSVGNIQYF. CDR3 sequence (DNA): TGCAGCGTTGGCAGCGGGAGTGTCGGAAACATTCAGTACTTC.

The gene calls are TRBV2 and TRBJ1-1; unclear D gene. Trimming cost V 0 bases and J 1 base, with 3 bases left between them. From germline, CDR1 is SNHLY and CDR2 FYNNEI. The CDR3 length is 13 residues. Written as DNA, the CDR3 is TGTGCCAGCAGTGAAGCCTGGAACACTGAAGCTTTCTTT. Translated: CASSEAWNTEAFF.

This clone was seen a handful of times. V gene TRBV11-2 combines with J gene TRBJ2-7; D possibly corresponds to TRBD1 (5 bases). Germline loops: CDR1 SGHAT, CDR2 FQNNGV. The V end lost 6 bases, the J end lost 2 bases, and 17 bases lay between the germline ends. The CDR3 has 15 amino acids. The CDR3 nucleotides are TGTGCCAGCAGTCCTGACTGGAGACAGACCTACGAGCAGTACTTC. The encoded protein is CASSPDWRQTYEQYF.

The genes are TRBV10-3 and TRBJ1-1; TRBD1 agrees at 8 bases. The CDR3 extends over 14 amino acids. CDR1 is ENHRY, CDR2 SYGVKD, per germline. The ends lost 4 bases at V and 4 bases at J; junction bases unmatched: 5. For the CDR3, the DNA is TGTGCCATCAGTGGGACAGGGAGGAGCACTGAAGCTTTCTTT. This translates into CAISGTGRSTEAFF.

The V call is TRBV5-1, the J call TRBJ2-1; the match to TRBD2 covers 8 bases. Germline CDR1 and CDR2: SGHRS and YFSETQ. This CDR3 is 15 amino acids long. The J segment lost 5 bases and the V segment lost 1 base, leaving 5 bases of the junction unmatched. CDR3 sequence: CASSLYAGGNNEQFF. DNA for the CDR3: TGCGCCAGCAGCTTGTATGCGGGGGGTAACAATGAGCAGTTCTTC.